A single sample is the source of the 16 T cell receptor beta chains below, sequenced in a study of blood T cell repertoires in COVID-19. Some clones are missing from TCRdb's copy, which holds only in-frame ones; the method was immunoSEQ multiplex PCR. Among about 300,000 clones, roughly 90% were seen once, and the ten largest hold 1.8%. What was sequenced was peripheral blood. The source of these receptors is a young woman with COVID-19, enrolled during active disease.

This chain links TRBV4-3 with TRBJ2-5; 14 nucleotides match TRBD2. Germline-derived CDR1 and CDR2 are LGHNA and YSLEER. Trimming removed 5 bases from V and 5 bases from J; junction bases left unmatched: 4. The length of the CDR3 is 15 residues. The CDR3 here is CASSERTSGGETQYF. In DNA form, the CDR3 reads TGCGCCAGCAGCGAAAGGACTAGCGGGGGGGAGACCCAGTACTTC.

This sequence joins TRBV2 and TRBJ1-5; tentatively, D is TRBD1 (6 bases). Germline CDR1 SNHLY, CDR2 FYNNEI. Trimming removed 4 bases from V and 4 bases from J, with 11 bases in between. The CDR3 consists of 14 residues. CDR3 sequence reads: CASSGTAHNQPQHF. The CDR3, as DNA: TGTGCCAGCAGTGGGACAGCACATAATCAGCCCCAGCATTTT.

J is TRBJ1-2 and V is TRBV4-2; possibly TRBD1 for D (6 bases). The CDR3 totals 15 residues. Deletions cut 0 bases from V and 8 bases from J, with 16 bases between. Germline V lookup: CDR1 LGHNA, CDR2 YNFKEQ. DNA of the CDR3: TGTGCCAGCAGCCAAGAGGAGCGGGGGCGTGAAGGCTACACCTTC. Its protein is CASSQEERGREGYTF.

This rearrangement joins TRBV4-1 to TRBJ2-2; D possibly corresponds to TRBD1 (5 bases). Trimming left V 3 bases short and J 6 bases short, with 14 bases between. From germline, CDR1 is MGHRA and CDR2 YSYEKL. The CDR3 has 15 amino acids. The CDR3 loop reads CASSHPLLGAGELFF. The CDR3 bases are TGCGCCAGCAGCCATCCCCTGTTAGGGGCCGGGGAGCTGTTTTTT.

The genes are TRBV10-3 and TRBJ2-7; TRBD1 might be the D (5 bases). Deletions cut 2 bases from V and 3 bases from J, with 5 bases between. Germline V CDR1 and CDR2: ENHRY, SYGVKD. The CDR3 extends over 12 amino acids. In DNA form, the CDR3 reads TGTGCCATCAGTGAGGACAGCTACGAGCAGTACTTC. It is translated as CAISEDSYEQYF.

This clone was picked up one time. The chain employs TRBV7-9 and TRBJ1-1; D call uncertain. The CDR3 has 13 residues. Looked up from germline, CDR1 is SEHNR and CDR2 is FQNEAQ (reference sequence). V lost 5 bases to trimming and J lost 0 bases, with 7 bases between them. The CDR3 coding sequence is TGTGCCAGCAGCCTCCCAGTGAACACTGAAGCTTTCTTT. Translation gives CASSLPVNTEAFF.

The chain links TRBV30 to TRBJ1-1; 10 bases line up with TRBD1. The CDR3 sequence is 17 residues long. The J segment lost 5 bases and the V segment lost 2 bases, leaving 14 bases of the junction unmatched. The germline V gene encodes CDR1 GTSNPN and CDR2 SVGIG (reference sequence). The CDR3 nucleotides read TGTGCCTGGAGTCGGGGCCGACAGGGGGCAAGGAGGACTGAAGCTTTCTTT. Translation: CAWSRGRQGARRTEAFF.

The V call is TRBV11-3, the J call TRBJ2-3; perhaps TRBD1 as D (6 bases). V dropped 4 bases and J dropped 1 base, with 18 bases sitting between them. The germline V gene encodes CDR1 SGHNT and CDR2 YENEEA. The CDR3 totals 17 residues. The CDR3 here is CASSYDPLGAGTDTQYF. Here the CDR3 DNA reads TGTGCCAGCAGCTACGACCCTCTGGGGGCCGGCACAGATACGCAGTATTTT.

The DNA of the CDR3 is TGTGCCAGCAGCTCGGAGACAGTGAGGGGGACTGAAGCTTTCTTT. Its protein product is CASSSETVRGTEAFF. The rearrangement joins TRBV14 to TRBJ1-1; D is perhaps TRBD1 (6 bases). Germline CDR1 SGHDN, CDR2 FVKESK. CDR3 length equals 15 residues. V lost 5 bases and J 5 bases, leaving 18 bases between the germline ends.

This clone was seen only once. The chain has TRBV12-5 and TRBJ1-1, with a possible D match to TRBD1 (6 bases). The CDR3 consists of 11 residues. Germline V gene data show CDR1 as LGHNT and CDR2 as FRNRAP. V was trimmed by 6 bases and J by 5 bases, leaving 7 bases between them. The CDR3 nucleotides are TGTGCTAGTGGCACAGGGACTGAAGCTTTCTTT. Translated, it gives CASGTGTEAFF.

The rearrangement uses TRBV2 and TRBJ1-5; 7 bases map to TRBD1. The CDR3 extends over 14 amino acids. Germline V gene data show CDR1 as SNHLY and CDR2 as FYNNEI. V gave up 3 bases and J gave up 1 base; unmatched junction bases: 0. The CDR3 sequence: CASSEDRSNQPQHF. The CDR3 coding sequence is TGTGCCAGCAGTGAGGACAGGAGCAATCAGCCCCAGCATTTT.

This clone was observed a single time. The gene calls are TRBV7-9 and TRBJ1-5, with 9 bases aligning to TRBD1. The CDR3 extends over 15 amino acids. V shed 4 bases and J 4 bases; nucleotides not matched to a gene: 5. Germline-derived CDR1 and CDR2 are SEHNR and FQNEAQ (reference sequence). CDR3 in amino acids: CASSSQGARNQPQHF. For the CDR3, the DNA is TGTGCCAGCAGCTCACAGGGGGCTCGAAATCAGCCCCAGCATTTT.

This clone has only one observation. The J gene is TRBJ2-1, the V gene TRBV10-3; 11 bases are shared with TRBD2. The ends lost 1 base at V and 9 bases at J; junction bases unmatched: 5. This CDR3 region has 15 residues. CDR1 and CDR2 (germline): ENHRY, SYGVKD. The CDR3 DNA reads as TGTGCCATCAGTGAGTTTAGCGGGGGGGCTGGTGAGCAGTTCTTC. Translating gives CAISEFSGGAGEQFF.

The J gene is TRBJ2-5, the V gene TRBV6-5; D call uncertain. V lost 7 bases and J lost 4, with 16 bases in between. Germline V CDR1 and CDR2: MNHEY, SVGAGI. The length of the CDR3 is 14 residues. The CDR3 reads CASKVGSSPETQYF. CDR3 nucleotides: TGTGCCAGCAAGGTCGGTAGCTCCCCAGAGACCCAGTACTTC.

The J gene is TRBJ1-5, the V gene TRBV6-5; tentative D call: TRBD1 (6 bases). The CDR3 has 15 residues. CDR1 MNHEY and CDR2 SVGAGI come from the germline V gene. The ends were cut back, 6 bases at V and 0 bases at J, with 12 bases in the middle. The CDR3, as DNA: TGTGCCAGCAGACCACAGGGAGATAGCAATCAGCCCCAGCATTTT. It is translated as CASRPQGDSNQPQHF.

The rearrangement links TRBV24-1 to TRBJ2-3; 7 positions match TRBD1. Germline lookup yields CDR1 KGHDR and CDR2 SFDVKD. V was clipped by 6 bases and J by 1 base; unmatched bases: 9. The CDR3 has 16 amino acids. The CDR3 DNA is TGTGCCACCAGTCCGACAGGGATCCGAGGCACAGATACGCAGTATTTT. Translated, it gives CATSPTGIRGTDTQYF.